Listed here are 8 T cell receptor beta chains from one sample, sequenced in a study of chemoradiotherapy in HPV16-positive cancers. Assay: immunoSEQ multiplex PCR; the TCRdb copy retains only in-frame clones and omits some. The sample consists of tens of thousands of clones, approximately 89% of them appearing once. This specimen consisted of blood, obtained from a patient who underwent chemoradiotherapy. The source of these receptors is a human donor with HPV-associated anogenital cancer.

J is TRBJ2-1 and V is TRBV2; 12 bases align to TRBD2. V lost 1 base and J lost 12; bases outside the gene matches: 16. This CDR3 spans 18 amino acids. The germline gives CDR1 SNHLY, CDR2 FYNNEI. The DNA of the CDR3 is TGTGCCAGCAGTGAAGTTCGAACCGGGACTAGCGGGCCCCTGGTGCAGTTCTTC. Its translation is CASSEVRTGTSGPLVQFF.

The chain links TRBV28 to TRBJ2-7; 10 bases agree with TRBD1. Trimming cost V 6 bases and J 0 bases; bases outside gene matches: 2. Germline loops: CDR1 MDHEN, CDR2 SYDVKM. The CDR3 is 14 amino acids. CDR3 nucleotide sequence: TGTGCCAGCAGCCGGACAGGGGGCTCCTACGAGCAGTACTTC. Residues: CASSRTGGSYEQYF.

This clone showed up just a few times. This chain links TRBV4-2 with TRBJ2-3; 9 positions agree with TRBD2. Germline V gene sequence: CDR1 LGHNA, CDR2 YNFKEQ. J lost 5 bases, V lost 4 bases, and 7 bases had no gene match. This CDR3 comprises 15 residues. CDR3 protein: CASSLAGALEDTQYF. DNA for the CDR3: TGTGCCAGCAGCCTAGCGGGGGCACTCGAAGATACGCAGTATTTT.

This clone has more than one count but fewer than ten. The chain is built from TRBV6-5 and TRBJ2-5, with D perhaps matching TRBD2 (7 bases). Trimming removed 7 bases at V and 5 bases at J, with 17 bases between. Germline CDR1 MNHEY, CDR2 SVGAGI. The CDR3 length is 14 residues. This CDR3 reads CASTSAGARETQYF. For the CDR3, the DNA is TGTGCCAGCACGTCGGCGGGGGCGCGGGAGACCCAGTACTTC.

This clone appeared once. V and J are TRBV28 and TRBJ2-2; D not certain. V was trimmed by 8 bases and J by 1 base, leaving 14 bases between them. From germline, CDR1 is MDHEN and CDR2 SYDVKM. The CDR3 spans 15 residues. The CDR3 loop is CASLPEALNTGELFF. The CDR3 DNA follows: TGTGCCAGCCTACCCGAGGCGTTGAACACCGGGGAGCTGTTTTTT. Drawing the rest from reference TRBV28 and TRBJ2-2, the complete variable domain is DVKVTQSSRYLVKRTGEKVFLECVQDMDHENMFWYRQDPGLGLRLIYFSYDVKMKEKGDIPEGYSVSREKKERFSLILESASTNQTSMYLCASLPEALNTGELFFGEGSRLTVL.

The chain links TRBV5-8 to TRBJ2-3; D is possibly TRBD1 (5 bases). V was pared by 0 bases and J by 5 bases, with 10 bases between. Germline V gene lookup returns CDR1 SGHTS and CDR2 YDEGEE. The CDR3 covers 14 residues. CDR3 sequence: CASSLGQGIDTQYF. In DNA, the CDR3 is TGTGCCAGCAGCTTGGGGCAGGGTATAGATACGCAGTATTTT.

The chain uses TRBV30 and TRBJ2-2; 10 bases map to TRBD1. Germline V lookup: CDR1 GTSNPN, CDR2 SVGIG (reference sequence). With V trimmed by 0 bases and J by 7 bases, 8 bases remained unmatched. The CDR3 contains 16 residues. CDR3 nucleotide sequence: TGTGCCTGGAGTGTACATATGGGACAGGGGATCGGGGAGCTGTTTTTT. Protein sequence: CAWSVHMGQGIGELFF.

The chain uses TRBV30 and TRBJ1-2, with 7 bases fitting TRBD1. The CDR3 loop spans 14 amino acids. The V segment lost 3 bases and the J segment 8 bases; nucleotides outside the gene matches: 12. Germline-derived CDR1 and CDR2 are GTSNPN and SVGIG (reference sequence). In DNA, the CDR3 is TGTGCCTGGAGGCGACAGGGAAGAGTGGGCGGCTACACCTTC. This encodes CAWRRQGRVGGYTF.